The rows below give T cell receptor beta chains drawn from one sample of a study of shared clonotypes between healthy human individuals. Assay used: immunoSEQ multiplex PCR; TCRdb lists only in-frame clones, some missing. The sample records some 1.5 million clones, about 98% being singletons. The sample was naive CD4+ T cells sorted from blood. The receptors here all came from a man between 25 and 39 years old in good health. Each CDR3 is given without its conserved first and last residue.

TRBJ1-2,TRBV5-1,ASSNQGAYGYT
TRBJ2-7,TRBV5-1,ASSVLPGLAGGALREQY
TRBJ2-7,TRBV6-1,ASSASRDGSYEQY
TRBJ1-4,TRBV28,ASRDPGGLF
TRBJ1-1,TRBV13,ASSLGGPRGNTEAF
TRBJ1-3,TRBV9,ASSPHREGGNTIY
TRBJ1-5,TRBV19,ASSIQAQRVGIQPQH
TRBJ2-5,TRBV2,ASSEEKTQY
TRBJ2-3,TRBV29-1,SALAGSTDTQY
TRBJ1-5,TRBV7-9,ASSSTQGHNQPQH
TRBJ2-7,TRBV6-1,ASSGVSSYEQY
TRBJ1-5,TRBV18,ASSPPGRGGQPQH
TRBJ1-2,TRBV11-3,ASSLVRGAGYGYT
TRBJ2-3,TRBV10-3,AISRAGDRDTQY
TRBJ2-7,TRBV19,ASSTLRRGSYEQY
TRBJ2-5,TRBV6-6,ASTHPGVRRETQY
TRBJ1-5,TRBV2,ASRGSNQPQH
TRBJ2-7,TRBV6-1,ASSVDYTDGEQY
TRBJ1-3,TRBV5-1,ASRRWATSAGNTIY
TRBJ2-1,TRBV9,ASSVSGMVYEQF
TRBJ1-2,TRBV7-2,ASSVGTVWGYT
TRBJ2-7,TRBV7-3,ASSPPGLAGVNPEQY
TRBJ2-3,TRBV6-1,ASSVFRDTQY
TRBJ2-3,TRBV7-9,ASSPRGTDTQY